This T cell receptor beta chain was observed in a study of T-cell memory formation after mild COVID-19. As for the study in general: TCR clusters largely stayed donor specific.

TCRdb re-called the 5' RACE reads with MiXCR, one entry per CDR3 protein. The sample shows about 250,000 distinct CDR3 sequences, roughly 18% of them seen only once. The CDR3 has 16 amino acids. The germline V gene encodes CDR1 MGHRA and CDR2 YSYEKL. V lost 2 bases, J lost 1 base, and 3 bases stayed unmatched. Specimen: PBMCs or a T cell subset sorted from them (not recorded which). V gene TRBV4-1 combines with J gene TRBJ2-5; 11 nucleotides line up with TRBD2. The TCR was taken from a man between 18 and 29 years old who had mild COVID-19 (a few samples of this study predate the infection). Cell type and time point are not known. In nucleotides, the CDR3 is TGCGCCAGCAGCCAACCGGGACTAGCGGCCCAAGAGACCCAGTACTTC. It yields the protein CASSQPGLAAQETQYF.